One sample yielded the 25 T cell receptor beta chains listed below, sequenced in a study of beta chain features in type 1 diabetes. The isolated RNA, all of it, was reverse transcribed, so expressed TCRB transcripts were what got sequenced. Repertoires were generated with immunoSEQ multiplex PCR, while TCRdb's copy carries only in-frame clones and drops some. Altogether 350,000 to 450,000 clones are present, more than 11% being singletons, with the ten largest covering 0.035% to 0.04%. Sequenced: naive CD4+ T cells from blood. The receptors stem from a man younger than 40 in good health.

This clone has more than one count but fewer than ten. The chain combines TRBV9 with TRBJ2-5, with D perhaps matching TRBD1 (7 bases). The CDR3 is 13 residues long. Germline assignment: CDR1 SGDLS and CDR2 YYNGEE. V was shortened by 3 bases and J by 5 bases, with 11 bases between the two germline ends. In nucleotides, the CDR3 is TGTGCCAGCAGCGGCAGGGGGGTCGAGACCCAGTACTTC. Amino acid sequence: CASSGRGVETQYF.

The V gene is TRBV6-5, the J gene TRBJ2-7; D call uncertain. Deletions cut 7 bases from V and 0 bases from J, with 10 bases between. Germline CDR1 reads MNHEY; CDR2 reads SVGAGI. This CDR3 region has 13 residues. The CDR3 loop is CASTRLSSYEQYF. CDR3 sequence (DNA): TGTGCCAGCACGAGGTTAAGCTCCTACGAGCAGTACTTC.

This chain links TRBV30 with TRBJ2-6; 11 nucleotides agree with TRBD1. There are 15 residues in the CDR3. J lost 3 bases, V lost 5 bases, and 3 bases had no gene match. Germline values: CDR1 GTSNPN, CDR2 SVGIG (reference sequence). The CDR3 DNA sequence: TGTGCCTGGGGACAGGGGGCCTTTGGGGCCAACGTCCTGACTTTC. Translating it yields CAWGQGAFGANVLTF.

The V call is TRBV6-5, the J call TRBJ2-1; D remains ambiguous. CDR1 and CDR2 (germline): MNHEY, SVGAGI. The CDR3 runs to 14 residues. The V gene lost 2 bases and the J gene lost 4 bases, with 9 bases spanning the gap. The DNA of the CDR3 is TGTGCCAGCAGTTACGCGAGTGTTTACAATGAGCAGTTCTTC. Translating gives CASSYASVYNEQFF.

This chain links TRBV28 with TRBJ2-7; a weak D match, TRBD2 (5 bases). There are 13 residues in the CDR3. Germline CDR1 MDHEN, CDR2 SYDVKM. V shed 2 bases and J shed 2 bases, with 7 bases lying between them. This chain's CDR3 is CASSLGRAYEQYV. Written as DNA, the CDR3 is TGTGCCAGCAGTTTAGGGCGGGCCTACGAGCAGTACGTC.

This clone was seen a handful of times. The chain links TRBV19 to TRBJ2-1, with D unclear. CDR1 LNHDA and CDR2 SQIVND come from the germline V gene (reference sequence). CDR3 size: 18 residues. V lost 2 bases, J lost 0 bases, and 17 bases lay in between. The CDR3 nucleotides read TGTGCCAGTAGTATAATATTACCGTTAGCCAGCTCCTACAATGAGCAGTTCTTC. It yields the protein CASSIILPLASSYNEQFF.

The J gene is TRBJ2-7, the V gene TRBV29-1; 13 bases agree with TRBD2. Germline assignment: CDR1 SQVTM and CDR2 ANQGSEA. The V and J ends lost 4 bases and 2 bases, in that order; junction bases with no gene match: 2. CDR3 length: 14 amino acids. CDR3 DNA: TGCAGCGTTGTACTAGCGGGAGGGCCCTACGAGCAGTACGTC. Translating gives CSVVLAGGPYEQYV.

The chain recombines TRBV7-6 with TRBJ2-5, with unresolved D. CDR3 size: 16 residues. Germline CDR1 SGHVS, CDR2 FNYEAQ. The ends were cut back, 1 base at V and 0 bases at J, with 12 bases in the middle. The CDR3: CASSLVVGQYQETQYF. The CDR3 DNA sequence: TGTGCCAGCAGCTTAGTGGTTGGGCAGTACCAAGAGACCCAGTACTTC.

This clone turned up a few times. The chain employs TRBV14 and TRBJ2-7; 9 positions match TRBD1. Germline CDR1 SGHDN, CDR2 FVKESK. The CDR3 is 17 amino acids. V lost 4 bases, J lost 0 bases, and 10 bases stayed unmatched. Here the CDR3 DNA reads TGTGCCAGCAGCCCATTCCGACAGGGGGGGACCTCCTACGAGCAGTACTTC. Protein product: CASSPFRQGGTSYEQYF. Combining the CDR3 with reference TRBV14 and TRBJ2-7 gives the whole variable domain EAGVTQFPSHSVIEKGQTVTLRCDPISGHDNLYWYRRVMGKEIKFLLHFVKESKQDESGMPNNRFLAERTGGTYSTLKVQPAELEDSGVYFCASSPFRQGGTSYEQYFGPGTRLTVT.

The chain's CDR3 is CASSPRLAGFLNEQFF. CDR3 DNA: TGTGCCAGCAGCCCCCGGCTAGCGGGGTTTCTGAATGAGCAGTTCTTC. V and J are TRBV5-4 and TRBJ2-1; 9 nucleotides line up with TRBD2. Germline trimming cut 4 bases from V and 7 bases from J; bases unmatched to any gene: 12. The germline CDR1 and CDR2 sequences are SGHNT and YYREEE (reference sequence). The CDR3 is made up of 16 amino acids.

The rearrangement links TRBV7-9 to TRBJ1-4; D is uncertain. V dropped 1 base and J dropped 11 bases, with 11 bases sitting between them. The CDR3 totals 13 residues. Germline V gives CDR1 SEHNR, CDR2 FQNEAQ (reference sequence). As DNA, the CDR3 is TGTGCCAGCAGCTTAGGTAGGGAGATGAAACTGTTTTTT. It codes for CASSLGREMKLFF. The entire variable domain, with the rest obtained from reference TRBV7-9 and TRBJ1-4, is as follows: DTGVSQNPRHKITKRGQNVTFRCDPISEHNRLYWYRQTLGQGPEFLTYFQNEAQLEKSRLLSDRFSAERPKGSFSTLEIQRTEQGDSAMYLCASSLGREMKLFFGSGTQLSVL.

The table lists this clone with a few counts. In nucleotides, the CDR3 is TGTGCCACCAGCAGAGACCCTAGCGGACTAACAGATACGCAGTATTTT. Encoded protein: CATSRDPSGLTDTQYF. The chain carries TRBV15 and TRBJ2-3; 7 positions match TRBD2. This CDR3 contains 16 residues. V trimming: 0 bases; J trimming: 3 bases; junction bases outside the gene matches: 6. Germline CDR1 LNHNV, CDR2 YYDKDF (reference sequence).

In this sample, this clone turned up a few times. V and J are TRBV9 and TRBJ1-2; D might be TRBD1 (6 bases). The germline V gene encodes CDR1 SGDLS and CDR2 YYNGEE. The CDR3 has 16 residues. V lost 3 bases to trimming and J lost 4 bases, with 19 bases between them. The CDR3 sequence is CASSAHQGQGSYGYTF. CDR3 coding DNA: TGTGCCAGCAGCGCCCACCAGGGACAAGGGAGCTATGGCTACACCTTC.

The chain links TRBV6-6 to TRBJ2-5, with D possibly TRBD2 on 6 matching bases. CDR3 length: 14 amino acids. The germline V gene has CDR1 MNHNY and CDR2 SVGAGI (reference sequence). The V end was cut by 0 bases, the J end by 5 bases, with 10 bases between. The CDR3 reads CASSYSGGRETQYF. The CDR3 nucleotides read TGTGCCAGCAGTTACTCCGGGGGAAGGGAGACCCAGTACTTC.

The J gene is TRBJ1-1, the V gene TRBV2, with 11 bases lining up with TRBD1. Looked up from germline, CDR1 is SNHLY and CDR2 is FYNNEI. This CDR3 region has 14 residues. After removal of 6 bases from V and 4 bases from J, the junction contained 4 bases not matched to a gene. This chain's CDR3 is CASRRTGGLTEAFF. For the CDR3, the DNA is TGTGCCAGCAGGAGGACAGGGGGCCTCACTGAAGCTTTCTTT.

Of note for this clone: The sample has other DNA sequences that encode this CDR3 too. The genes are TRBV5-1 and TRBJ2-1; D unresolved. CDR3 length: 12 amino acids. The ends were cut back, 0 bases at V and 8 bases at J, with 6 bases in the middle. CDR1 and CDR2 (germline): SGHRS, YFSETQ. The CDR3 reads CASSLGGDEQFF. CDR3 nucleotide sequence: TGCGCCAGCAGCTTGGGAGGAGATGAGCAGTTCTTC.

This clone was counted between two and nine times. This rearrangement joins TRBV13 to TRBJ1-2; D call uncertain. Trimming pared 1 base from V and 8 bases from J, leaving 14 bases between. Per germline, CDR1 PRHDT and CDR2 FYEKMQ (reference sequence). The CDR3 length is 14 residues. For the CDR3, the DNA is TGTGCCAGCAGCTTAGTCAGCCATATATACGGCTACACCTTC. Translation: CASSLVSHIYGYTF.

This clone was counted many times. The chain uses TRBV29-1 and TRBJ1-2; D is perhaps TRBD1 (5 bases). The germline gives CDR1 SQVTM, CDR2 ANQGSEA. The CDR3 has 15 residues. Trimming took 0 bases from V and 4 from J, leaving 15 bases between them. CDR3 nucleotide sequence: TGCAGCGTTGAAGATCTGTTTTCAGGGTCCTATGGCTACACCTTC. This codes for CSVEDLFSGSYGYTF.

This clone has more than one count but fewer than ten. The chain couples TRBV28 to TRBJ2-4; no firm D call. The CDR3 consists of 15 residues. CDR1 MDHEN and CDR2 SYDVKM come from the germline V gene. Deletions cut 5 bases from V and 0 bases from J, with 11 bases between. The CDR3 DNA reads as TGTGCCAGCAGTCCTCTGGCCCTAGCCAAAAACATTCAGTACTTC. Protein: CASSPLALAKNIQYF.

The rearrangement joins TRBV19 to TRBJ2-1; the match to TRBD1 covers 8 bases. With V trimmed by 5 bases and J by 6 bases, 15 bases remained unmatched. This CDR3 has 17 residues. CDR1 and CDR2 from the germline V gene are LNHDA and SQIVND (reference sequence). This CDR3 is CASSPFILGTGLNEQFF. The CDR3 nucleotides are TGTGCCAGTAGTCCGTTTATTCTCGGGACAGGCCTCAATGAGCAGTTCTTC. Based on the CDR3 plus reference TRBV19 and TRBJ2-1, the full variable domain is DGGITQSPKYLFRKEGQNVTLSCEQNLNHDAMYWYRQDPGQGLRLIYYSQIVNDFQKGDIAEGYSVSREKKESFPLTVTSAQKNPTAFYLCASSPFILGTGLNEQFFGPGTRLTVL.

The chain carries TRBV30 and TRBJ1-5, with D possibly being TRBD1 (6 bases). Per the germline V gene, CDR1 is GTSNPN and CDR2 is SVGIG (reference sequence). The CDR3 is 14 residues long. Trimming took 4 bases from V and 5 from J, leaving 15 bases between them. CDR3 sequence: CAWTPDSLYQPQHF. The CDR3 DNA sequence: TGTGCCTGGACTCCGGACAGTTTATATCAGCCCCAGCATTTT.

This chain uses TRBV30 with TRBJ2-7; D assignment may be TRBD1 or TRBD2 (5 bases each). The V gene lost 1 base and the J gene lost 7 bases, with 11 bases spanning the gap. Germline V gene data show CDR1 as GTSNPN and CDR2 as SVGIG (reference sequence). This CDR3 contains 12 residues. CDR3 amino acids: CAWSGGKREQYV. The CDR3 nucleotides are TGTGCCTGGAGTGGGGGGAAAAGGGAGCAGTACGTC.

This clone was picked up a small number of times. The V call is TRBV9, the J call TRBJ2-7; TRBD1 is a possible D gene (6 bases). The CDR3 contains 15 residues. From germline, CDR1 is SGDLS and CDR2 YYNGEE. V was shortened by 0 bases and J by 2 bases, with 12 bases between the two germline ends. CDR3 sequence (DNA): TGTGCCAGCAGCGTAGAAGGGGGTACGACCTACGAGCAGTACTTC. This sequence encodes CASSVEGGTTYEQYF.

This clone was seen a handful of times. The chain employs TRBV19 and TRBJ2-3, with D unresolved. Trimming took 4 bases from V and 0 from J, leaving 8 bases between them. This CDR3 comprises 14 residues. Germline V gene sequence: CDR1 LNHDA, CDR2 SQIVND (reference sequence). CDR3 residues: CASSKDPSTDTQYF. CDR3 DNA sequence: TGTGCCAGTAGTAAGGACCCTAGCACAGATACGCAGTATTTT.

This clone came up a few times. This sequence joins TRBV14 and TRBJ2-1; D may be TRBD1 (5 bases). The V end was cut by 4 bases, the J end by 4 bases, with 14 bases between. The CDR3 sequence is 15 residues long. Germline V gene lookup returns CDR1 SGHDN and CDR2 FVKESK. The CDR3 DNA reads as TGTGCCAGCAGCCGGTGGGGCTTACCTTACAATGAGCAGTTCTTC. It specifies CASSRWGLPYNEQFF. Supplemented by reference TRBV14 and TRBJ2-1, the full variable domain reads EAGVTQFPSHSVIEKGQTVTLRCDPISGHDNLYWYRRVMGKEIKFLLHFVKESKQDESGMPNNRFLAERTGGTYSTLKVQPAELEDSGVYFCASSRWGLPYNEQFFGPGTRLTVL.